This note documents a single T cell receptor beta chain sequence. Per germline, CDR1 SQVTM and CDR2 ANQGSEA. Unmatched junction bases numbered 6, after V lost 4 bases and J lost 7 bases. The CDR3 is made up of 12 amino acids. In the study's own analysis: Counts of nucleated cells, estimated from reference gene primer amplification, were obtained. TCRdb's table, derived via immunoSEQ multiplex PCR, lists solely in-frame clones and lacks some. The V and J calls and clone size come from that table; D and trimming were worked out from the DNA. This repertoire shows 50,000 to 65,000 clones, roughly 92% found once; its top ten account for approximately 6%. These data are taken from a study of blood T cell repertoires in COVID-19. Study information: T cells, B-cell-depleted T cells, or PBMCs provided the cDNA or gDNA that served as material.

The chain joins TRBV29-1 to TRBJ1-1; 7 bases agree with TRBD1. Material: peripheral blood. The origin of this receptor is a human donor in a cohort sampled during active COVID-19. The CDR3 nucleotides are TGCAGCGTTGGACAGGGTCCGGGTGAAGCTTTCTTT. Its protein product is CSVGQGPGEAFF.